Here is one T cell receptor beta chain with its context. Its antigen is not identified. Expressed TCRB transcripts got sequenced, as all isolated RNA was reverse transcribed. Each sample of naive, central memory or regulatory T cells had, on average, about 3.6 million reads. Clones were sequenced by immunoSEQ multiplex PCR, and TCRdb holds only the in-frame ones, with some missing. The table lists about 340,000 clones, roughly 8.8% of them singletons. The data stem from a study of beta chain features in type 1 diabetes. General study results and limits: Researchers cautioned that cDNA sequencing could over-represent cells with high TCR expression. In every one of the four CD4+ subsets, TCRB CDR3s were moderately but significantly shorter in Type 1 diabetes patients. VDJ junctions in type 1 diabetes patients carried more deletions and fewer insertions. The study left unresolved whether HLA type influences TCRB rearrangement.

Trimming left V 6 bases short and J 8 bases short, with 19 bases between. CDR1 is MNHEY and CDR2 is SVGAGI in the germline V gene. CDR3 length: 15 residues. The specimen was central memory CD4+ T cells from blood. The TCR originated in a man between 25 and 39 years old with type 1 diabetes. V gene TRBV6-5 combines with J gene TRBJ1-4; D gene unclear. As DNA, the CDR3 is TGTGCCAGCAGATTCGAAGCACTCCCTGGGGAAAAACTGTTTTTT. This sequence encodes CASRFEALPGEKLFF.